A single sample gave rise to the 20 T cell receptor beta chains below, sequenced in a study of shared clonotypes between healthy human individuals (dated by TCRdb to about 2020). For the CD8 naive samples, CD45RO-negative cells were positively selected for CCR7, yielding a CD45RA+CCR7+ population from which TemRA cells were excluded. Libraries were made using the immunoSEQ multiplex PCR assay. In TCRdb, the immuneACCESS table is reduced to in-frame sequences with V and J assigned. These tables do not hold every clone; where another copy was compared, an unresolved V gene accounts for under half, and the others remain unexplained. This sample holds more than 2 million clones; about 94% were observed only once. Together, the top ten hold under 2% of the sample. Sample: naive CD8+ T cells from PBMCs. What the cell subset or site label conveys for this sample: CD45RA+CCR7+. The origin of the receptors is a man younger than 30 in good health. Some clones in this sample may be carry-over from other donors' samples.

The chain carries TRBV4-1 and TRBJ1-2; no firm D call. Germline CDR1 and CDR2: MGHRA and YSYEKL. Deletions cut 4 bases from V and 5 bases from J, with 23 bases between. This CDR3 spans 17 amino acids. The CDR3 sequence: CASSPFRMTGSSYGYTF. The DNA of the CDR3 is TGCGCCAGCAGCCCATTCCGGATGACGGGGTCTTCATATGGCTACACCTTC.

The V gene is TRBV27, the J gene TRBJ1-4; 7 bases match TRBD1. Germline lookup yields CDR1 MNHEY and CDR2 SMNVEV (reference sequence). Trimming took 4 bases from V and 8 from J; bases not matched to a gene: 10. The CDR3 runs to 15 residues. CDR3 amino acids: CASSSNRGEGEKLFF. In DNA, the CDR3 is TGTGCCAGCAGTTCCAACAGGGGTGAAGGAGAAAAACTGTTTTTT.

This clone occurred once. The rearrangement joins TRBV16 to TRBJ2-4, with D possibly being TRBD2 (5 bases). The ends were cut back, 4 bases at V and 6 bases at J, with 10 bases in the middle. The CDR3 is 13 residues long. From germline, CDR1 is KGHSY and CDR2 FQNENV. The CDR3 loop is CASSLTEGNIQYF. The CDR3 bases are TGTGCCAGCAGCCTTACAGAGGGAAACATTCAGTACTTC.

The V and J genes are TRBV25-1 and TRBJ2-2; D ambiguous. Germline V gene lookup returns CDR1 MGHDK and CDR2 SYGVNS. This CDR3 is 11 amino acids long. Trimming pared 2 bases from V and 6 bases from J, leaving 1 base between. CDR3 coding DNA: TGTGCCAGCAGTGAAGCCGGGGAGCTGTTTTTT. Protein: CASSEAGELFF.

V usage is TRBV10-3 and J usage is TRBJ1-1, with TRBD1 identical over 12 bases. The germline V gene encodes CDR1 ENHRY and CDR2 SYGVKD. The length of the CDR3 is 14 residues. The ends lost 6 bases at V and 4 bases at J; junction bases unmatched: 3. For the CDR3, the DNA is TGTGCCATCAGGGTGGGACAGGGGGCCACTGAAGCTTTCTTT. As protein: CAIRVGQGATEAFF.

A note on this clone: The sample holds other DNA sequences that translate to the same CDR3. The V call is TRBV7-9, the J call TRBJ2-7; D ambiguous. CDR3 length: 14 amino acids. Germline V lookup: CDR1 SEHNR, CDR2 FQNEAQ (reference sequence). V lost 0 bases and J 2 bases, leaving 8 bases between the germline ends. The DNA for the CDR3 is TGTGCCAGCAGCTTAGCCGGCACCACCTACGAGCAGTACTTC. It encodes CASSLAGTTYEQYF. Looking up the rest from reference TRBV7-9 and TRBJ2-7 gives the full variable domain: DTGVSQNPRHKITKRGQNVTFRCDPISEHNRLYWYRQTLGQGPEFLTYFQNEAQLEKSRLLSDRFSAERPKGSFSTLEIQRTEQGDSAMYLCASSLAGTTYEQYFGPGTRLTVT.

Here the CDR3 reads CASSPQEGKGANVLTF. The CDR3 coding sequence is TGCGCCAGCAGCCCGCAAGAAGGGAAGGGGGCCAACGTCCTGACTTTC. The chain combines TRBV4-1 with TRBJ2-6; D uncertain. Germline-derived CDR1 and CDR2 are MGHRA and YSYEKL. Trimming shortened V by 4 bases and J by 4 bases, and 14 bases separated the two germline ends. The CDR3 runs 16 residues.

The rearrangement joins TRBV7-9 to TRBJ1-1; D is possibly TRBD1 (5 bases). CDR3 length equals 13 residues. V lost 5 bases to trimming and J lost 7 bases, with 14 bases between them. From germline, CDR1 is SEHNR and CDR2 FQNEAQ (reference sequence). The CDR3 coding sequence is TGTGCCAGCAGCCCCCCAGGGATGAATGAAGCTTTCTTT. As protein: CASSPPGMNEAFF.

This rearrangement joins TRBV5-6 to TRBJ1-1, with unresolved D. V lost 2 bases and J lost 0, with 8 bases in between. Germline assignment: CDR1 SGHDT and CDR2 YYEEEE. The CDR3 extends over 14 amino acids. The CDR3 here is CASSLVAVNTEAFF. CDR3 DNA: TGTGCCAGCAGCTTAGTGGCCGTGAACACTGAAGCTTTCTTT.

This chain links TRBV5-6 with TRBJ2-4; D tentatively fits TRBD1 or TRBD2 (6 bases each). V was shortened by 4 bases and J by 3 bases, with 14 bases between the two germline ends. Germline V lookup: CDR1 SGHDT, CDR2 YYEEEE. The CDR3 consists of 15 residues. The chain's CDR3 is CASSAGQGSKNIQYF. In DNA, the CDR3 is TGTGCCAGCAGCGCGGGGCAGGGGAGCAAAAACATTCAGTACTTC.

The CDR3 DNA reads as TGTGCCAGCAGTGCGGGAAGGACCGGGGAGCTGTTTTTT. Translated: CASSAGRTGELFF. V gene TRBV6-1 combines with J gene TRBJ2-2; D might be TRBD2 (5 bases). Trimming stripped 4 bases from V and 5 bases from J, with 8 bases between. In germline, CDR1 is MNHNS, CDR2 SASEGT. The CDR3 is 13 residues long.

J is TRBJ2-3 and V is TRBV6-5, with a tentative D call TRBD1 (6 bases). Looked up from germline, CDR1 is MNHEY and CDR2 is SVGAGI. The CDR3 has 14 residues. V gave up 5 bases and J gave up 5 bases, with 14 bases separating them. CDR3 nucleotides: TGTGCCAGCAGTGAAGGACAGCCCGGAGATACGCAGTATTTT. Residues: CASSEGQPGDTQYF.

A remark on this clone: The junction departs from germline at one end; a sequencing error may be responsible. This chain's CDR3 is CASRMAAISGANVLTF. The CDR3 region has the DNA TGCGCCAGCAGGATGGCGGCGATCTCTGGCGCCAACGTCCTGACTTTC. This chain joins TRBV5-1 and TRBJ2-6; D remains ambiguous. Germline V gives CDR1 SGHRS, CDR2 YFSETQ. The CDR3 runs to 16 residues. The full variable domain, in which reference TRBV5-1 and TRBJ2-6 provide the parts outside the CDR3, is KAGVTQTPRYLIKTRGQQVTLSCSPISGHRSVSWYQQTPGQGLQFLFEYFSETQRNKGNFPGRFSGRQFSNSRSEMNVSTLELGDSALYLCASRMAAISGANVLTFGAGSRLTVL.

In nucleotides, the CDR3 is TGTGCCAGCAGCGGGGGGGCATCTACCTACGAGCAGTACTTC. Residues: CASSGGASTYEQYF. This chain joins TRBV5-6 and TRBJ2-7; tentative D call: TRBD2 (7 bases). The ends were cut back, 4 bases at V and 2 bases at J, with 13 bases in the middle. Germline V gives CDR1 SGHDT, CDR2 YYEEEE. CDR3 length: 14 residues.

The V call is TRBV5-7, the J call TRBJ2-1; D unclear. TRBV5-7 carries the ORF label, with uncertain function. This CDR3 is built from 13 residues. V lost 5 bases and J lost 2, with 8 bases in between. The CDR3 bases are TGTGCCAGCAGGGGGAACACCTACAATGAGCAGTTCTTC. This translates into CASRGNTYNEQFF.

This chain uses TRBV7-9 with TRBJ1-1; no reliable D call. The ends were cut back, 5 bases at V and 2 bases at J, with 15 bases in the middle. CDR3 size: 15 residues. CDR1 is SEHNR, CDR2 FQNEAQ, per germline (reference sequence). The CDR3 nucleotides read TGTGCCAGCAGCGGCACCGGGCCGGAAAACACTGAAGCTTTCTTT. This encodes CASSGTGPENTEAFF.

The chain joins TRBV5-1 to TRBJ2-5; D uncertain. The length of the CDR3 is 14 residues. With 1 base removed from V and 1 base from J, the gap between germline ends came to 8 bases. Germline V gives CDR1 SGHRS, CDR2 YFSETQ. The CDR3 here is CASSLSGSQETQYF. Here the CDR3 DNA reads TGCGCCAGCAGCTTGTCGGGCAGCCAAGAGACCCAGTACTTC.

The chain employs TRBV11-2 and TRBJ2-5; 11 bases match TRBD2. The length of the CDR3 is 18 residues. The V and J ends lost 5 bases and 4 bases, in that order; junction bases with no gene match: 15. CDR1 and CDR2 from the germline V gene are SGHAT and FQNNGV. The CDR3 DNA is TGTGCCAGCAGCCGTGGCGGGCGACTAGCGGGACAGGGAGAGACCCAGTACTTC. Translating it yields CASSRGGRLAGQGETQYF.

This clone has only one observation. The chain has TRBV11-2 and TRBJ2-7, with TRBD1 identical over 9 bases. The CDR3 consists of 15 residues. Trimming took 3 bases from V and 4 from J; bases not matched to a gene: 7. CDR1 and CDR2 (germline): SGHAT, FQNNGV. The CDR3 protein is CASSFIQGARYEQYF. CDR3 in DNA: TGTGCCAGCAGCTTCATACAGGGGGCGCGTTACGAGCAGTACTTC.

The V and J genes are TRBV7-9 and TRBJ1-5; D possibly corresponds to TRBD1 (5 bases). The length of the CDR3 is 15 residues. Between the trimmed V and J ends, which lost 4 bases and 1 base, there was a span of 11 bases. CDR1 SEHNR and CDR2 FQNEAQ come from the germline V gene (reference sequence). The CDR3 region has the DNA TGTGCCAGCAGCTCCGGTAGGGGCAGCAATCAGCCCCAGCATTTT. This codes for CASSSGRGSNQPQHF.